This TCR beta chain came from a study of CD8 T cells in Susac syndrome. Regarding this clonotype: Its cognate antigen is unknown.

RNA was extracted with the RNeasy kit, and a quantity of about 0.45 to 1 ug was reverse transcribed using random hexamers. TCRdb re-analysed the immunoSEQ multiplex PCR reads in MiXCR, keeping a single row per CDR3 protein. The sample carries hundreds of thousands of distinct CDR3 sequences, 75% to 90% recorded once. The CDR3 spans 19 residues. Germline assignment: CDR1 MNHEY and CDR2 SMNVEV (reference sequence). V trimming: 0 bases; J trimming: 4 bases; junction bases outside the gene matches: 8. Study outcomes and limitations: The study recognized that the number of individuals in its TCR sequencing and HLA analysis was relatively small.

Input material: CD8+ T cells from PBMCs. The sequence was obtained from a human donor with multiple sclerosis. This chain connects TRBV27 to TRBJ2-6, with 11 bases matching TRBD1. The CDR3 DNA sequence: TGTGCCAGCAGTTTATCGGGACAGGGGGGTTCTGGGGGGGCCAACGTCCTGACTTTC. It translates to CASSLSGQGGSGGANVLTF.